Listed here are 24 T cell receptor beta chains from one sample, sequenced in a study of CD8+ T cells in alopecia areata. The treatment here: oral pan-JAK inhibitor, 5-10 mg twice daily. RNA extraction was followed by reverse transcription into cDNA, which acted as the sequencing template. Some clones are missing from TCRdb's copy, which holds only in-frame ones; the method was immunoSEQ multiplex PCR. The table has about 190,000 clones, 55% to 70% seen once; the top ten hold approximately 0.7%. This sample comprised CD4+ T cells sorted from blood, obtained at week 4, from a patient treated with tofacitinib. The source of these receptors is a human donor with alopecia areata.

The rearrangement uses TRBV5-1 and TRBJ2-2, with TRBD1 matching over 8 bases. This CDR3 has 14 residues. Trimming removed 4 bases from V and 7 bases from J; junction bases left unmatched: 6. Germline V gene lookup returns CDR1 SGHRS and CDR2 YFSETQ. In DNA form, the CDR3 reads TGCGCCAGCAGCCTCGGACAGGGCGGCGGGGAGCTGTTTTTT. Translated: CASSLGQGGGELFF.

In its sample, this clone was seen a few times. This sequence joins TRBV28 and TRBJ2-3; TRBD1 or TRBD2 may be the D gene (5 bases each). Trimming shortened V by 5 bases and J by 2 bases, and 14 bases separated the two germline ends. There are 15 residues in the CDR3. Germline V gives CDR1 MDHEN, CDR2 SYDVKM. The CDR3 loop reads CASSELGGVTDTQYF. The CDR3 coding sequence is TGTGCCAGCAGTGAACTTGGGGGAGTCACAGATACGCAGTATTTT.

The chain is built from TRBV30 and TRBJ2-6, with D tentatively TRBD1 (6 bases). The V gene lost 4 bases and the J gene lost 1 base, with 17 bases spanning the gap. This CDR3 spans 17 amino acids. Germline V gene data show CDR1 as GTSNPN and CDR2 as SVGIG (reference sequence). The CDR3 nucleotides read TGTGCCTGGATGGTCAGGGGAAGACTGTCTGGGGCCAACGTCCTGACTTTC. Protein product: CAWMVRGRLSGANVLTF.

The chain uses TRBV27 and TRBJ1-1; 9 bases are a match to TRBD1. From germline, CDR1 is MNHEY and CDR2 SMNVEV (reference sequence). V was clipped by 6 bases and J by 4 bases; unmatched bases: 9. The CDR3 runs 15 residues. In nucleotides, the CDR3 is TGTGCCAGCAGGCTTCCGGGACAGGGTACCACTGAAGCTTTCTTT. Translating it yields CASRLPGQGTTEAFF.

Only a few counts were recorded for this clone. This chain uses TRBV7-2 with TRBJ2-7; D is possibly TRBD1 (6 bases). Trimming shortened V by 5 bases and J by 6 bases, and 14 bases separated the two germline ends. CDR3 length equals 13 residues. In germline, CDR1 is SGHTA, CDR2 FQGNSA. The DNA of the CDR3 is TGTGCCAGCAGCACACAACAGGGTCGCGAGCAGTACTTC. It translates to CASSTQQGREQYF.

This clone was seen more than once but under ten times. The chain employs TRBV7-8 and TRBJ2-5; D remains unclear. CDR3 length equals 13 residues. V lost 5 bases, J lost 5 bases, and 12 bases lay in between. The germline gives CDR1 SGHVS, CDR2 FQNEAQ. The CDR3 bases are TGTGCCAGCAGCGAACTAAAATCGGAGACCCAGTACTTC. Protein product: CASSELKSETQYF.

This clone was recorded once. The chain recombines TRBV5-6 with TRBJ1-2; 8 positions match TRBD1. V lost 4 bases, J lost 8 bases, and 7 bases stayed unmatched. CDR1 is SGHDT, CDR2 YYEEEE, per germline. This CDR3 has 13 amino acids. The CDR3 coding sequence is TGTGCCAGCAGCCCAGCAGGGGGCCAAGGCTACACCTTC. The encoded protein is CASSPAGGQGYTF.

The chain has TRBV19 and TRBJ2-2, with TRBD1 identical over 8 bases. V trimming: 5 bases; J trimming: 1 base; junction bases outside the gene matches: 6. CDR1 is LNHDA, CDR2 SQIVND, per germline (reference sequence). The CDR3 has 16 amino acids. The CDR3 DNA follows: TGTGCCAGTAGTTCTAGGACAGGGCTGAACACCGGGGAGCTGTTTTTT. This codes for CASSSRTGLNTGELFF.

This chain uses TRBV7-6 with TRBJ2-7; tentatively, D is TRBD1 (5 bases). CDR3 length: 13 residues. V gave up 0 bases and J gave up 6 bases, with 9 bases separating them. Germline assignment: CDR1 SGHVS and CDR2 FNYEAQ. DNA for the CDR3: TGTGCCAGCAGCTTAGCCCCCCAGGGCGAGCAGTACTTC. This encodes CASSLAPQGEQYF. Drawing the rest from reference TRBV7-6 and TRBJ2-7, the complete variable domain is GAGVSQSPRYKVTKRGQDVALRCDPISGHVSLYWYRQALGQGPEFLTYFNYEAQQDKSGLPNDRFSAERPEGSISTLTIQRTEQRDSAMYRCASSLAPQGEQYFGPGTRLTVT.

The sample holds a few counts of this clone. CDR3: CAWSKDRNTDTQYF. In DNA, the CDR3 is TGTGCCTGGAGCAAGGATAGAAACACAGATACGCAGTATTTT. This sequence joins TRBV30 and TRBJ2-3, with unresolved D. The CDR3 has 14 residues. Trimming removed 3 bases from V and 2 bases from J, with 12 bases in between. Germline V gives CDR1 GTSNPN, CDR2 SVGIG (reference sequence).

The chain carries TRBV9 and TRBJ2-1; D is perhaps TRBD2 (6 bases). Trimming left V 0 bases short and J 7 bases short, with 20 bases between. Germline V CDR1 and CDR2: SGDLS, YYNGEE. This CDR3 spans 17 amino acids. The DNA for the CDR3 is TGTGCCAGCAGCGTAGCGGGGGAGAGGGCCGGTGTAAATGAGCAGTTCTTC. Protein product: CASSVAGERAGVNEQFF.

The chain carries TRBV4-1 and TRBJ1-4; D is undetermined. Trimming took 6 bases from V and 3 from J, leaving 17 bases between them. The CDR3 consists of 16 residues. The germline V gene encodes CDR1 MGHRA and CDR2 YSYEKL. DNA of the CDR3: TGCGCCAGCAGTCCCGAGACTTGGGGAGCTAATGAAAAACTGTTTTTT. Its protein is CASSPETWGANEKLFF.

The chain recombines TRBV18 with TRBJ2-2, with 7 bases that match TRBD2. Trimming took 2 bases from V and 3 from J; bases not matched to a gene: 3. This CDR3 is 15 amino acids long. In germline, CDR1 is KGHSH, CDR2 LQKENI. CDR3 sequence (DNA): TGTGCCAGCTCACCATCCGCGGGGGACACCGGGGAGCTGTTTTTT. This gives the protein CASSPSAGDTGELFF. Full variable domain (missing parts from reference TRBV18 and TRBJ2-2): NAGVMQNPRHLVRRRGQEARLRCSPMKGHSHVYWYRQLPEEGLKFMVYLQKENIIDESGMPKERFSAEFPKEGPSILRIQQVVRGDSAAYFCASSPSAGDTGELFFGEGSRLTVL.

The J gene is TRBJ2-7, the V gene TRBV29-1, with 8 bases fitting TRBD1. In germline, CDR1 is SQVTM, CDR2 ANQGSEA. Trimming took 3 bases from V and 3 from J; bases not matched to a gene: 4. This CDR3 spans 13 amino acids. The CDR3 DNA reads TGCAGCGTTGACGGGACAGGAGGCTACGAGCAGTACTTC. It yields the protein CSVDGTGGYEQYF.

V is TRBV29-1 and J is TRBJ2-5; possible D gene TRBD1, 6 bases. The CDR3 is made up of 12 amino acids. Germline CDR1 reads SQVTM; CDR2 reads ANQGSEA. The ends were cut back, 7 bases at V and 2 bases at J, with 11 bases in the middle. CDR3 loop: CSAGVGQETQYF. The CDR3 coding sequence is TGCAGCGCAGGGGTAGGACAAGAGACCCAGTACTTC.

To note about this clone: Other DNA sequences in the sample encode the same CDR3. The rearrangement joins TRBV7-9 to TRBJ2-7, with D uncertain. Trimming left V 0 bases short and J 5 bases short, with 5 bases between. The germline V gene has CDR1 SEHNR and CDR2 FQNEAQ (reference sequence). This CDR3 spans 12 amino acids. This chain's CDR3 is CASSLALDEQYF. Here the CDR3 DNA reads TGTGCCAGCAGCTTAGCCCTGGACGAGCAGTACTTC.

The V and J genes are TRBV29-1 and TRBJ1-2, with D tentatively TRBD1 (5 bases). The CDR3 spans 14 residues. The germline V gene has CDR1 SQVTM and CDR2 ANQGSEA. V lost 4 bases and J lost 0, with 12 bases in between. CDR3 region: CSVASGGSNYGYTF. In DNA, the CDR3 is TGCAGCGTTGCGAGTGGGGGTTCTAACTATGGCTACACCTTC.

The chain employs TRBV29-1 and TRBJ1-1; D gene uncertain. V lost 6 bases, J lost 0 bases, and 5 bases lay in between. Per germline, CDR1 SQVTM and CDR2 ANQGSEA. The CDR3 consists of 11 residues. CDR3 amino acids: CSVTVNTEAFF. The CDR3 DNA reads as TGCAGCGTGACGGTGAACACTGAAGCTTTCTTT.

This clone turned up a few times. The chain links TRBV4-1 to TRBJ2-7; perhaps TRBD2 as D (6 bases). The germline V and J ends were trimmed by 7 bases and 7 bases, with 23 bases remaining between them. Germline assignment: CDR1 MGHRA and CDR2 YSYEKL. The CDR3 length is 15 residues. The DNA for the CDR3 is TGCGCCAGCACCGACCATAGCGGATCACCTGGGGAGCAGTACTTC. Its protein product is CASTDHSGSPGEQYF.

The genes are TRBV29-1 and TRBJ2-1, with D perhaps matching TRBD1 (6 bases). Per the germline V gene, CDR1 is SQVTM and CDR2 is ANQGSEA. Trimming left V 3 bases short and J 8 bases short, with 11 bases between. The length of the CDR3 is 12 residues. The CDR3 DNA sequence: TGCAGCGTTGATGACAGGACGGATGAGCAGTTCTTC. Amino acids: CSVDDRTDEQFF.

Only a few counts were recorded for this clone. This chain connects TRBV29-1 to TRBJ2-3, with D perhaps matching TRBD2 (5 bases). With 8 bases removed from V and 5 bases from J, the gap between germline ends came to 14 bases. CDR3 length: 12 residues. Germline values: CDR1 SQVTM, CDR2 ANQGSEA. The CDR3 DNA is TGCAGCCCCCGAGGGTATGGAGATACGCAGTATTTT. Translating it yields CSPRGYGDTQYF.

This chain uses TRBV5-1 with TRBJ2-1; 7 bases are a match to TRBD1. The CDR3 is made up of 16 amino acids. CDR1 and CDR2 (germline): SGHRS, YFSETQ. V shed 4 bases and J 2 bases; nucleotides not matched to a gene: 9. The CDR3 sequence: CASSTQTGFTYNEQFF. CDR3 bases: TGCGCCAGCAGCACACAGACAGGGTTCACCTACAATGAGCAGTTCTTC.

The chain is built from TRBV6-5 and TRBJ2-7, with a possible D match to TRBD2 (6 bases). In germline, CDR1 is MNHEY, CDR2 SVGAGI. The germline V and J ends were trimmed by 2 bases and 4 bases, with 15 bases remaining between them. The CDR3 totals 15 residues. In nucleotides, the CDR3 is TGTGCCAGCAGTTACCGGGGACTTAAACCATACGAGCAGTACTTC. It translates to CASSYRGLKPYEQYF.

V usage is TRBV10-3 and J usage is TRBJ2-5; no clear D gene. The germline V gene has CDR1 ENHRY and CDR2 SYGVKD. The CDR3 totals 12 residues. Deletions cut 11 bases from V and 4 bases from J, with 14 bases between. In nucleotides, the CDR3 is TGTGCCGCCCGCGGATCCGCAGAGACCCAGTACTTC. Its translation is CAARGSAETQYF.